These 15 T cell receptor beta chains came from one sample sequenced in a study of identical twins. TCRdb re-called the 5' RACE reads through MiXCR, storing one row per CDR3 protein. The sample carries hundreds of thousands of distinct CDR3 sequences, around 12% recorded once. These sequences were also reported in another study, on yellow fever vaccine responses in identical twins.

Sample: PBMCs. Every receptor here comes from a woman aged 18-29 years in good health.

V gene TRBV29-1 combines with J gene TRBJ2-1, with 10 bases aligning to TRBD2. Germline V CDR1 and CDR2: SQVTM, ANQGSEA. V lost 5 bases, J lost 1 base, and 2 bases stayed unmatched. CDR3 length: 14 amino acids. Here the CDR3 reads CSVLAGGSYNEQFF. The CDR3 DNA reads TGCAGCGTTTTAGCGGGAGGTTCCTACAATGAGCAGTTCTTC.

This rearrangement joins TRBV6-2 or TRBV6-3 to TRBJ2-3; 9 nucleotides line up with TRBD2. V shed 11 bases and J 8 bases; nucleotides not matched to a gene: 14. Germline CDR1 and CDR2: MNHEY and SVGEGT. CDR3 length equals 14 residues. Here the CDR3 reads CASVSSGATGTQYF. For the CDR3, the DNA is TGTGCCTCTGTGTCTAGCGGGGCGACCGGTACGCAGTATTTT.

The rearrangement links TRBV29-1 to TRBJ1-2; D not certain. The V and J ends lost 4 bases and 2 bases respectively, with 11 bases between them. The germline CDR1 and CDR2 sequences are SQVTM and ANQGSEA. The CDR3 is 13 residues long. CDR3 coding DNA: TGCAGCGTTGTGCTCCAAAGGAACTATGGCTACACCTTC. Protein product: CSVVLQRNYGYTF.

Notes on this clonotype: The missing conserved phenylalanine or tryptophan at the end of this CDR3 makes a read error likely. The DNA is omitted, as the CDR3 cannot be located on it reliably, and the CDR3 follows TCRdb's listing. The rearrangement joins TRBV12-3 or TRBV12-4 to TRBJ2-7; the table's D call, TRBD1, has no DNA check behind it. The CDR3 comprises 12 residues, both ends counted. The CDR3 spells CASRATGVRPYI.

This clonotype appeared many times. The gene calls are TRBV20-1 and TRBJ2-1, with D perhaps matching TRBD2 (5 bases). V was shortened by 5 bases and J by 6 bases, with 11 bases between the two germline ends. The CDR3 runs to 12 residues. Germline V gene data show CDR1 as DFQATT and CDR2 as SNEGSKA (reference sequence). The CDR3 loop reads CSAPLVFNEQFF. In nucleotides, the CDR3 is TGCAGTGCTCCACTAGTTTTCAATGAGCAGTTCTTC.

The sample holds a few counts of this clonotype. V gene TRBV14 combines with J gene TRBJ2-2; D call uncertain. Germline V lookup: CDR1 SGHDN, CDR2 FVKESK. The CDR3 is 14 amino acids. V was pared by 0 bases and J by 5 bases, with 7 bases between. The CDR3 DNA reads TGTGCCAGCAGCCAAGATATAGGGACCGGGGAGCTGTTTTTT. It is translated as CASSQDIGTGELFF.

J is TRBJ2-4 and V is TRBV12-3 or TRBV12-4; perhaps TRBD2 as D (5 bases). Trimming cost V 3 bases and J 7 bases, with 16 bases left between them. The CDR3 sequence is 15 residues long. The CDR3, as DNA: TGTGCCAGCAGTTTTGGAGGTTCTAGCTGGAACATTCAGTACTTC. This codes for CASSFGGSSWNIQYF.

This clonotype has just a few counts. V usage is TRBV20-1 and J usage is TRBJ2-7; no clear D. Germline V gene sequence: CDR1 DFQATT, CDR2 SNEGSKA (reference sequence). Trimming took 5 bases from V and 2 from J, leaving 4 bases between them. The CDR3 spans 10 residues. The CDR3 DNA follows: TGCAGTGCTGAAACCTACGAGCAGTACGTC. As protein: CSAETYEQYV.

The chain recombines TRBV10-3 with TRBJ1-4; D uncertain. The germline V and J ends were trimmed by 10 bases and 0 bases, with 12 bases remaining between them. CDR3 size: 14 residues. From germline, CDR1 is ENHRY and CDR2 SYGVKD. The CDR3 DNA sequence: TGTGCCACCACGGACTTTTCAACTAATGAAAAACTGTTTTTT. Translated, it gives CATTDFSTNEKLFF.

The table lists this clonotype with a few counts. This chain connects TRBV7-9 to TRBJ2-2; D is possibly TRBD2 (5 bases). CDR1 and CDR2 (germline): SEHNR, FQNEAQ (reference sequence). This CDR3 contains 15 residues. V was trimmed by 5 bases and J by 4 bases, leaving 14 bases between them. Here the CDR3 DNA reads TGTGCCAGCAGCGCCCGAGTGGGGAGCACCGGGGAGCTGTTTTTT. This codes for CASSARVGSTGELFF.

The J gene is TRBJ2-7, the V gene TRBV6-2 or TRBV6-3, with a tentative D call TRBD2 (5 bases). The CDR3 runs 12 residues. Trimming removed 6 bases from V and 6 bases from J, with 12 bases in between. CDR1 is MNHEY and CDR2 is SVGEGT in the germline V gene. The CDR3 DNA reads as TGTGCCAGCAGAAGGGAGAGGTCCGAGCAGTACTTC. It encodes CASRRERSEQYF.

In this sample, this clonotype turned up a few times. This chain uses TRBV13 with TRBJ2-7; D possibly matches TRBD1 or TRBD2 (5 bases each). This CDR3 contains 15 residues. CDR1 and CDR2 from the germline V gene are PRHDT and FYEKMQ (reference sequence). Deletions cut 0 bases from V and 2 bases from J, with 11 bases between. CDR3 sequence reads: CASSLGGERPYEQYF. In DNA form, the CDR3 reads TGTGCCAGCAGCTTAGGAGGGGAGAGGCCCTACGAGCAGTACTTC.

This clonotype has more than one count but fewer than ten. The rearrangement uses TRBV5-5 and TRBJ2-7, with unresolved D. This CDR3 is 14 amino acids long. In germline, CDR1 is SGHKS, CDR2 YYEKEE (reference sequence). The germline V and J ends were trimmed by 0 bases and 2 bases, with 9 bases remaining between them. The CDR3 DNA is TGTGCCAGCAGCTTGGCTGTCACTACCTACGAGCAGTACGTC. Translation: CASSLAVTTYEQYV.

This rearrangement joins TRBV24-1 to TRBJ2-2; either TRBD1 or TRBD2 may supply D (5 bases each). This CDR3 is 17 amino acids long. Germline CDR1 and CDR2: KGHDR and SFDVKD. V was cut by 1 base and J by 0 bases, with 11 bases left in between. This CDR3 reads CATSDFGGTSNTGELFF. DNA for the CDR3: TGTGCCACCAGTGATTTTGGGGGAACCTCGAACACCGGGGAGCTGTTTTTT.

This clonotype turned up a few times. This rearrangement joins TRBV20-1 to TRBJ2-5, with a weak D call TRBD2 (6 bases). The V gene lost 7 bases and the J gene lost 2 bases, with 14 bases spanning the gap. The germline gives CDR1 DFQATT, CDR2 SNEGSKA (reference sequence). The length of the CDR3 is 13 residues. The CDR3 nucleotides read TGCAGTGTGATAGCGGAACCTCAAGAGACCCAGTACTTC. Its protein is CSVIAEPQETQYF.